Shown below are 21 T cell receptor beta chains from a single sample sequenced in a study of blood T cell repertoires in COVID-19. Sequencing was performed with immunoSEQ multiplex PCR; in TCRdb, only in-frame clones are kept and a portion is missing. The top ten clones hold 3.8% of a sample with hundreds of thousands of clones, just over 85% of them seen once. Source material: PBMCs or T cells enriched from blood (not recorded which). The source of these receptors is a middle-aged woman with acute COVID-19.

The CDR3 DNA follows: TGCGCCAGCAGTACCAGGAACGGGGGAAACAATGAGCAGTTCTTC. It is translated as CASSTRNGGNNEQFF. The rearrangement joins TRBV10-1 to TRBJ2-1; maybe TRBD2 (6 bases). The CDR3 extends over 15 amino acids. Germline CDR1 is WNHNN and CDR2 is SYGVQD (reference sequence). V was trimmed by 5 bases and J by 5 bases, leaving 16 bases between them.

This chain uses TRBV5-5 with TRBJ2-2; 14 bases fit TRBD2. Germline V gene data show CDR1 as SGHKS and CDR2 as YYEKEE (reference sequence). V shed 2 bases and J 7 bases; nucleotides not matched to a gene: 13. This CDR3 has 19 amino acids. CDR3 bases: TGTGCCAGCAGCTTAACGGGGACAGGGACTAGCGGGAGCATCGGGGAGCTGTTTTTT. Translation gives CASSLTGTGTSGSIGELFF.

Comments on this clone: This may come from a read error, since a much larger clone is one base off. Other DNA sequences in the sample encode the same CDR3. The CDR3 DNA reads as TGTGCCAGCAGTGGACAGGGGCGGAACACTGAAGCTTTCTTT. Protein sequence: CASSGQGRNTEAFF. The rearrangement links TRBV2 to TRBJ1-1, with 8 bases lining up with TRBD1. J gave up 1 base and V 4 bases, and 2 bases lay outside the gene matches. The CDR3 spans 14 residues. The germline V gene encodes CDR1 SNHLY and CDR2 FYNNEI.

The chain carries TRBV6-5 and TRBJ2-7; the match to TRBD2 covers 14 bases. There are 15 residues in the CDR3. Trimming at V came to 8 bases and at J to 4 bases, leaving 7 bases not matched to a gene. The germline CDR1 and CDR2 sequences are MNHEY and SVGAGI. The CDR3 sequence: CASSGLAGESYEQYF. The CDR3 nucleotides read TGTGCCAGCTCGGGACTAGCGGGAGAGAGTTACGAGCAGTACTTC.

The chain couples TRBV5-1 to TRBJ2-1; TRBD1 matches 7 bases. This CDR3 comprises 17 residues. Germline CDR1 SGHRS, CDR2 YFSETQ. V was pared by 4 bases and J by 1 base, with 11 bases of the junction left unmatched. This CDR3 reads CASSPGQAKLSYNEQFF. CDR3 in DNA: TGCGCCAGCAGCCCAGGACAGGCCAAGTTATCCTACAATGAGCAGTTCTTC.

This clone was picked up one time. This chain joins TRBV28 and TRBJ1-1; no firm D call. CDR3 size: 14 residues. Trimming stripped 5 bases from V and 10 bases from J, with 20 bases between. Germline V gene data show CDR1 as MDHEN and CDR2 as SYDVKM. The CDR3 loop reads CASSPDTAGRAAFF. The CDR3 bases are TGTGCCAGCAGTCCCGACACAGCGGGCCGCGCAGCTTTCTTT.

On this clone: A read error may account for a junction end that differs from germline. This sequence joins TRBV4-1 and TRBJ2-7; no definite D call. Germline V lookup: CDR1 MGHRA, CDR2 YSYEKL. The CDR3 runs 12 residues. The CDR3 coding sequence is TGCGCCAGCAGCCGAGGCTCCAACGAGCAGTACTTC. Translating gives CASSRGSNEQYF.

The chain has TRBV7-9 and TRBJ1-5, with a possible D match to TRBD1 (6 bases). V was trimmed by 5 bases and J by 3 bases, leaving 11 bases between them. This CDR3 is built from 14 residues. Germline assignment: CDR1 SEHNR and CDR2 FQNEAQ (reference sequence). The CDR3 sequence is CASSPTGNNQPQHF. CDR3 nucleotides: TGTGCCAGCAGCCCAACAGGGAACAATCAGCCCCAGCATTTT.

This clone showed up just a few times. This chain connects TRBV5-1 to TRBJ2-7; TRBD2 matches at 8 bases. The CDR3 has 16 residues. V shed 0 bases and J 4 bases; nucleotides not matched to a gene: 9. CDR1 and CDR2 from the germline V gene are SGHRS and YFSETQ. CDR3 DNA: TGCGCCAGCAGCTTGGAGGGTAGCGGGATAGGTTACGAGCAGTACTTC. Its translation: CASSLEGSGIGYEQYF.

V usage is TRBV28 and J usage is TRBJ2-3, with D possibly TRBD2 on 6 matching bases. Trimming took 4 bases from V and 0 from J, leaving 11 bases between them. The CDR3 consists of 15 residues. Germline CDR1 and CDR2: MDHEN and SYDVKM. DNA for the CDR3: TGTGCCAGCAGTTCCGGCGGGGTTAGCACAGATACGCAGTATTTT. Its translation is CASSSGGVSTDTQYF.

The chain joins TRBV19 to TRBJ2-2; the match to TRBD1 covers 8 bases. Germline loops: CDR1 LNHDA, CDR2 SQIVND (reference sequence). This CDR3 spans 14 amino acids. Unmatched junction bases numbered 3, after V lost 6 bases and J lost 3 bases. The CDR3 DNA sequence: TGTGCCAGTAGAGACAGGGGCGACACCGGGGAGCTGTTTTTT. Protein: CASRDRGDTGELFF.

V and J are TRBV18 and TRBJ1-1; 12 bases line up with TRBD1. The CDR3 spans 16 residues. Per the germline V gene, CDR1 is KGHSH and CDR2 is LQKENI. Trimming removed 5 bases from V and 1 base from J; junction bases left unmatched: 5. The CDR3 spells CASSTGQGAQNTEAFF. The DNA of the CDR3 is TGTGCCAGCTCAACGGGACAGGGGGCTCAGAACACTGAAGCTTTCTTT.

The rearrangement uses TRBV3-1 (or the pseudogene TRBV3-2) and TRBJ2-1, with 9 nucleotides matching TRBD1. The CDR3 consists of 16 residues. Germline assignment: CDR1 LGHDT and CDR2 YNNKEL (reference sequence). V lost 6 bases, J lost 1 base, and 7 bases stayed unmatched. CDR3 nucleotide sequence: TGTGCCAGCAGTCGATTACAGGGGGCATCCTACAATGAGCAGTTCTTC. As protein: CASSRLQGASYNEQFF.

The chain recombines TRBV5-1 with TRBJ1-1, with D uncertain. The V and J ends lost 2 bases and 1 base respectively, with 12 bases between them. The CDR3 is 15 amino acids. Germline loops: CDR1 SGHRS, CDR2 YFSETQ. CDR3 sequence reads: CASSFVRDRNTEAFF. The CDR3 DNA reads TGCGCCAGCAGCTTTGTTCGGGATCGGAACACTGAAGCTTTCTTT.

The genes are TRBV6-5 and TRBJ2-7, with TRBD1 matching 8 bases. The CDR3 has 15 residues. Trimming at V came to 6 bases and at J to 1 base, leaving 8 bases not matched to a gene. Germline CDR1 MNHEY, CDR2 SVGAGI. DNA for the CDR3: TGTGCCAGCAGCCCCCGGACAGGGATTTCCTACGAGCAGTACTTC. It specifies CASSPRTGISYEQYF.

This clone was seen ten or more times. The rearrangement uses TRBV2 and TRBJ1-2, with D possibly TRBD1 on 5 matching bases. Germline-derived CDR1 and CDR2 are SNHLY and FYNNEI. This CDR3 has 14 amino acids. V was trimmed by 6 bases and J by 8 bases, leaving 19 bases between them. The CDR3 bases are TGTGCCAGCAGGTCCGACAGTACGGGTGTCGGCTACACCTTC. Protein: CASRSDSTGVGYTF.

The chain is built from TRBV19 and TRBJ2-3; 8 bases align to TRBD1. CDR1 is LNHDA and CDR2 is SQIVND in the germline V gene (reference sequence). V shed 5 bases, J shed 1 base, and the junction held 8 bases outside the gene matches. This CDR3 is 16 amino acids long. CDR3 residues: CASSFRTGRGTDTQYF. CDR3 nucleotides: TGTGCCAGTAGTTTCAGGACAGGGCGAGGCACAGATACGCAGTATTTT. The entire variable domain, with the rest obtained from reference TRBV19 and TRBJ2-3, is as follows: DGGITQSPKYLFRKEGQNVTLSCEQNLNHDAMYWYRQDPGQGLRLIYYSQIVNDFQKGDIAEGYSVSREKKESFPLTVTSAQKNPTAFYLCASSFRTGRGTDTQYFGPGTRLTVL.

The J gene is TRBJ2-1, the V gene TRBV5-4; 13 bases are a match to TRBD2. Germline V gene lookup returns CDR1 SGHNT and CDR2 YYREEE (reference sequence). V was pared by 3 bases and J by 10 bases, with 10 bases of the junction left unmatched. The CDR3 has 16 residues. The CDR3, as DNA: TGTGCCAGCAGCTACCCGGGACTAGCGGGAAGCATCGAGCAGTTCTTC. Translated, it gives CASSYPGLAGSIEQFF.

The J gene is TRBJ2-1, the V gene TRBV18; 8 positions match TRBD2. Unmatched junction bases numbered 8, after V lost 5 bases and J lost 8 bases. The germline gives CDR1 KGHSH, CDR2 LQKENI. The CDR3 runs 14 residues. The CDR3 nucleotides read TGTGCCAGCTCAAGGGAAATAGCGGGACATGAGCAGTTCTTC. Translating it yields CASSREIAGHEQFF.

This chain joins TRBV2 and TRBJ2-2; TRBD2 agrees at 7 bases. The CDR3 runs 16 residues. The trim removed 1 base at V and 4 bases at J, leaving 6 bases unmatched. Germline values: CDR1 SNHLY, CDR2 FYNNEI. CDR3 sequence: CASSEGLAEITGELFF. DNA for the CDR3: TGTGCCAGCAGTGAAGGGCTAGCGGAGATCACCGGGGAGCTGTTTTTT.

The V and J genes are TRBV10-1 and TRBJ1-2, with TRBD1 identical over 8 bases. The CDR3 is 14 residues long. Trimming at V came to 0 bases and at J to 6 bases, leaving 3 bases not matched to a gene. The V gene's germline CDR1 is WNHNN and CDR2 SYGVQD (reference sequence). In nucleotides, the CDR3 is TGCGCCAGCAGTGAGTCGAGACAGGGGCATGGCTACACCTTC. Translated, it gives CASSESRQGHGYTF.